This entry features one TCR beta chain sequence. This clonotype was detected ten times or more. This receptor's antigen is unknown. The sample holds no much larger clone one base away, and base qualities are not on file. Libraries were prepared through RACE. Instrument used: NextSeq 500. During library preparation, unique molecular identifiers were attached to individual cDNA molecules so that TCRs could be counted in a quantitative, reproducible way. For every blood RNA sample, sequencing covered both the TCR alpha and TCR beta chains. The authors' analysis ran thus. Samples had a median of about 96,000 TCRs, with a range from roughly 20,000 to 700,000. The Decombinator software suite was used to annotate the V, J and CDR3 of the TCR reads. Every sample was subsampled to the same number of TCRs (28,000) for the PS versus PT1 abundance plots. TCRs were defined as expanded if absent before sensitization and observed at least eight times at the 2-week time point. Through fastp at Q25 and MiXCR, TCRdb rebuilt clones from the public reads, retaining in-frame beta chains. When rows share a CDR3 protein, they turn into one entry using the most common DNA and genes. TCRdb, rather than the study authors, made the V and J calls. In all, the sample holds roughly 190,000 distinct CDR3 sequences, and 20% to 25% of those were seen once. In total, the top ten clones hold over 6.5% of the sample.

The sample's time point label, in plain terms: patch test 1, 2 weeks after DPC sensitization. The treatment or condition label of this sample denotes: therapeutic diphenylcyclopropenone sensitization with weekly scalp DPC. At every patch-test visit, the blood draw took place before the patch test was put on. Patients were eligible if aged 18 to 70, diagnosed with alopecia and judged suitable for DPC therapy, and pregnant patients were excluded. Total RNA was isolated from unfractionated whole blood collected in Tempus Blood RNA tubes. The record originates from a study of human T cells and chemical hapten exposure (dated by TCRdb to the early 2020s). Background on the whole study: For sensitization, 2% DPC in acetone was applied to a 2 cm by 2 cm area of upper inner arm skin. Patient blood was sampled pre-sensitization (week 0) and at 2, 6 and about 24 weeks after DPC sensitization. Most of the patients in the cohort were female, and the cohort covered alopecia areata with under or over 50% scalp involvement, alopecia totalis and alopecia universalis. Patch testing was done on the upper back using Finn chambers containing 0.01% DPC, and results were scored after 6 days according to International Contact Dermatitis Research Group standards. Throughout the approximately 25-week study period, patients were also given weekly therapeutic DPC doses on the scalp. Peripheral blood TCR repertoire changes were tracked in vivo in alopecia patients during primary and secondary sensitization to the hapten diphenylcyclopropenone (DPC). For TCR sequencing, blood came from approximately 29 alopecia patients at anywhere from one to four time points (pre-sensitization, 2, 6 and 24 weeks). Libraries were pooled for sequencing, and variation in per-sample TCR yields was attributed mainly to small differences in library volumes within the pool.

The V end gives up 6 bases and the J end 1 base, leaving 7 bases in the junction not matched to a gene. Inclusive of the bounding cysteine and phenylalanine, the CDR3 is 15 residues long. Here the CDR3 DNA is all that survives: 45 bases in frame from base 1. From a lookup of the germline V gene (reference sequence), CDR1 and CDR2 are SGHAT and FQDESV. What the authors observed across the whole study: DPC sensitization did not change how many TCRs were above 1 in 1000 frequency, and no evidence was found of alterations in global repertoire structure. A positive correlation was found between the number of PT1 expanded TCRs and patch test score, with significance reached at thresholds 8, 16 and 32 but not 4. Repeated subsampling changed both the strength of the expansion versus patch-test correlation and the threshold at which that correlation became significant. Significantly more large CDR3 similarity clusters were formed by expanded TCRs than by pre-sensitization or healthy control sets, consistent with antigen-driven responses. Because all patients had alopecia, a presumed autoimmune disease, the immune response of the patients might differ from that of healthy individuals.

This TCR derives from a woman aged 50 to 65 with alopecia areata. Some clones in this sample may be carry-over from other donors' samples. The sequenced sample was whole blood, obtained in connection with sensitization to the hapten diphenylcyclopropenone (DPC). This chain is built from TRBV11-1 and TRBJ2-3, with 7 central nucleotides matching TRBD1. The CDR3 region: CASRDRDEGTDTQYF. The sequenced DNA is TGTGCCAGCAGAGACAGGGACGAGGGCACAGATACGCAGTATTTT.